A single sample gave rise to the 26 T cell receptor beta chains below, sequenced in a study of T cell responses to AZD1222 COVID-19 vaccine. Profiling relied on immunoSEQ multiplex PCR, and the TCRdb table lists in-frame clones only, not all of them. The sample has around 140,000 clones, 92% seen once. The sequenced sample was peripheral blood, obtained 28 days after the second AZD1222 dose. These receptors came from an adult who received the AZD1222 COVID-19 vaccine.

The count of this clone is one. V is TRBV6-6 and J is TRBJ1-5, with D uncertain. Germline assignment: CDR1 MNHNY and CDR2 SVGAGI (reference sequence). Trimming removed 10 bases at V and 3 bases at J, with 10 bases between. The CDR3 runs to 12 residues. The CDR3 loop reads CATTPFNQPQHF. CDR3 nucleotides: TGTGCCACCACCCCTTTCAATCAGCCCCAGCATTTT.

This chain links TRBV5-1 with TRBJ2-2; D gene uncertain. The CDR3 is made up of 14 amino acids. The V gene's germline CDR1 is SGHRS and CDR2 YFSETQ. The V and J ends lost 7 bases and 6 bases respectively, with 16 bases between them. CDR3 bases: TGCGCCAGCTCCACAAGTCATCTCGCCGGGGAGCTGTTTTTT. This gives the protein CASSTSHLAGELFF.

CDR3 nucleotides: TGTGCCACCAGTGATTTCGCGGGGGGGAGAAATGAGCAGTTCTTC. It is translated as CATSDFAGGRNEQFF. The chain links TRBV24-1 to TRBJ2-1; 9 bases align to TRBD2. The CDR3 contains 15 residues. CDR1 is KGHDR, CDR2 SFDVKD, per germline. With V trimmed by 1 base and J by 7 bases, 4 bases remained unmatched.

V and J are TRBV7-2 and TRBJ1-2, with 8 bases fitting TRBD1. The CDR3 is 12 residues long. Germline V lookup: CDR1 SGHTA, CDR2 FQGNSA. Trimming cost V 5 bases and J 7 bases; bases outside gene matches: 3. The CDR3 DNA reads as TGTGCCAGCAGCCCAGGGGGCTCTGGCTACACCTTC. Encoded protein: CASSPGGSGYTF.

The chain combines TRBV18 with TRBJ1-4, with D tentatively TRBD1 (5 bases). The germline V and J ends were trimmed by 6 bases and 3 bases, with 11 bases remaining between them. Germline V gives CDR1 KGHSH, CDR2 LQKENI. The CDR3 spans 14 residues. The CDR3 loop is CASSRGDSNEKLFF. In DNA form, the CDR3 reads TGTGCCAGCTCGCGGGGGGATTCTAATGAAAAACTGTTTTTT.

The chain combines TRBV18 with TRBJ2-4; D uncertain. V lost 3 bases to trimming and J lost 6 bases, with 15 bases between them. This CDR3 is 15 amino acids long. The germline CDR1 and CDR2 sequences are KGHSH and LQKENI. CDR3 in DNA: TGTGCCAGCTCACCGGTTCCGGACCGAGTAAACATTCAGTACTTC. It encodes CASSPVPDRVNIQYF.

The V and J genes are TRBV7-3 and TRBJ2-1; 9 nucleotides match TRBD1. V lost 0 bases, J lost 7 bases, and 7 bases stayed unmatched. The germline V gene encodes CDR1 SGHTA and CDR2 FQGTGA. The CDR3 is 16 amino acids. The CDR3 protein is CASSLTPGQGRNEQFF. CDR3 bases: TGTGCCAGCAGCTTAACGCCGGGACAGGGTCGGAATGAGCAGTTCTTC. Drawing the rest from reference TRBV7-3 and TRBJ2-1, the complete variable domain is GAGVSQTPSNKVTEKGKYVELRCDPISGHTALYWYRQSLGQGPEFLIYFQGTGAADDSGLPNDRFFAVRPEGSVSTLKIQRTERGDSAVYLCASSLTPGQGRNEQFFGPGTRLTVL.

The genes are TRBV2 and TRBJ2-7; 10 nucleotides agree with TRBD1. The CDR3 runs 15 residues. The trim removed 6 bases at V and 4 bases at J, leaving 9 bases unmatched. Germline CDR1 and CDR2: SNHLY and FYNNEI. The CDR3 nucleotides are TGTGCCAGCAGCTCCCCGGGACAGGGGTTGTACGAGCAGTACTTC. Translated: CASSSPGQGLYEQYF.

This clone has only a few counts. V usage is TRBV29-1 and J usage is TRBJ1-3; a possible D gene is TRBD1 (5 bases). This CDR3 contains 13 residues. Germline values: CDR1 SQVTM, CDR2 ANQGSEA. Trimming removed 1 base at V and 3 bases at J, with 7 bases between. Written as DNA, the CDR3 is TGCAGCGTTGAAGTCGGGGGTGGAAACACCATATATTTT. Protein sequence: CSVEVGGGNTIYF.

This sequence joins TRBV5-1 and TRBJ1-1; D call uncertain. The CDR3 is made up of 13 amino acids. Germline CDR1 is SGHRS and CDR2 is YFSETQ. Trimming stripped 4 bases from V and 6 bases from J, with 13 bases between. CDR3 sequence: CASSPGLSPEAFF. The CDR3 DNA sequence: TGCGCCAGCAGCCCGGGCCTATCCCCTGAAGCTTTCTTT.

CDR3 protein: CASSQSVNTEAFF. For the CDR3, the DNA is TGCGCCAGCAGCCAGTCCGTTAACACTGAAGCTTTCTTT. This rearrangement joins TRBV4-3 to TRBJ1-1; D is unresolved. Per germline, CDR1 LGHNA and CDR2 YSLEER. CDR3 length: 13 amino acids. The V end was cut by 3 bases, the J end by 2 bases, with 7 bases between.

This CDR3 reads CASSYFGKPNQPQHF. CDR3 sequence (DNA): TGTGCCAGCAGTTACTTTGGGAAACCCAATCAGCCCCAGCATTTT. The V gene is TRBV6-7, the J gene TRBJ1-5; no clear D gene. TRBV6-7 qualifies as an ORF whose function is uncertain. Trimming removed 1 base from V and 3 bases from J, with 10 bases in between. This CDR3 contains 15 residues.

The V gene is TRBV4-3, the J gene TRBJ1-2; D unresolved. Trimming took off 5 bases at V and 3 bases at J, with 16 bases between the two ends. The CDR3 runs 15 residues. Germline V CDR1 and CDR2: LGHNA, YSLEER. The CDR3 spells CASSAQLVGDYGYTF. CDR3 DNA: TGCGCCAGCAGCGCACAACTCGTCGGGGACTATGGCTACACCTTC.

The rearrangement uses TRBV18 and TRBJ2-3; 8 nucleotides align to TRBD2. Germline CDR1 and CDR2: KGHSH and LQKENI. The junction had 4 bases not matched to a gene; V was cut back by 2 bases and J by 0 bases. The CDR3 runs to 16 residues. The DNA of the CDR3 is TGTGCCAGCTCACCATCCCGACTAGCGAGCACAGATACGCAGTATTTT. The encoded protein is CASSPSRLASTDTQYF.

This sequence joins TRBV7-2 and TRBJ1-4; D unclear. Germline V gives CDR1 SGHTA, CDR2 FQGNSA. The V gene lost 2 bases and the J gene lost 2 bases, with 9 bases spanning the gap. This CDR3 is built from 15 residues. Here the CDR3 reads CASSLHGSTNEKLFF. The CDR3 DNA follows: TGTGCCAGCAGCTTACATGGATCGACTAATGAAAAACTGTTTTTT.

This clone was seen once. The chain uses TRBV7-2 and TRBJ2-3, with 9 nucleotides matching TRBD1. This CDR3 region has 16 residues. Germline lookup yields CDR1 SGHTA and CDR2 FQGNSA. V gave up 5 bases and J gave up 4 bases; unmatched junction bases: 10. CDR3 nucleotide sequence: TGTGCCAGCAGCCCGCGGACAGGGGACTACGCAGATACGCAGTATTTT. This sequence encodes CASSPRTGDYADTQYF.

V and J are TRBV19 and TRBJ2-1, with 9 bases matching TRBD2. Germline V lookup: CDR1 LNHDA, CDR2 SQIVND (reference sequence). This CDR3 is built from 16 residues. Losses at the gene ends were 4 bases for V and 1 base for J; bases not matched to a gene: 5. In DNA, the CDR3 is TGTGCCAGTAGTAGTAGCGGGAGTGGTTCCTACAATGAGCAGTTCTTC. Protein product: CASSSSGSGSYNEQFF.

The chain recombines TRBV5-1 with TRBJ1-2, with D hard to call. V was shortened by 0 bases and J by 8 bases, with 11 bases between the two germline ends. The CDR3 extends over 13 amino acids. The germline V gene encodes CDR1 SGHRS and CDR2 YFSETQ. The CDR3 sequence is CASSLDVVGGYTF. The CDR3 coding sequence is TGCGCCAGCAGCTTGGATGTCGTCGGAGGCTACACCTTC.

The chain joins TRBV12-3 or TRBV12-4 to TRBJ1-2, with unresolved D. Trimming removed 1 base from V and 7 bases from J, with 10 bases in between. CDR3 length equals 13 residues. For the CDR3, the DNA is TGTGCCAGCAGTTTAGGGCCGGAGGTTGGCTACACCTTC. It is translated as CASSLGPEVGYTF.

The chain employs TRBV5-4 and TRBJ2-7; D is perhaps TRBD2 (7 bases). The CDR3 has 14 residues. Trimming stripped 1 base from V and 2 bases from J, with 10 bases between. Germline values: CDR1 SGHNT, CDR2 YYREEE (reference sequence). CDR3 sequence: CASSLRGRAYEQYF. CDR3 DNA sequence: TGTGCCAGCAGCTTGAGGGGGAGGGCCTACGAGCAGTACTTC. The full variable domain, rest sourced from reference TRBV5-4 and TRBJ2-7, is ETGVTQSPTHLIKTRGQQVTLRCSSQSGHNTVSWYQQALGQGPQFIFQYYREEENGRGNFPPRFSGLQFPNYSSELNVNALELDDSALYLCASSLRGRAYEQYFGPGTRLTVT.

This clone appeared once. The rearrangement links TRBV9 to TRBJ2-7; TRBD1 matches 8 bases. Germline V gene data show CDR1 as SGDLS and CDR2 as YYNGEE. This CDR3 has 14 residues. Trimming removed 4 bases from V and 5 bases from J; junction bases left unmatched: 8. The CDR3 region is CASSPRTGTHEQYF. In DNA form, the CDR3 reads TGTGCCAGCAGCCCTAGGACAGGGACGCACGAGCAGTACTTC.

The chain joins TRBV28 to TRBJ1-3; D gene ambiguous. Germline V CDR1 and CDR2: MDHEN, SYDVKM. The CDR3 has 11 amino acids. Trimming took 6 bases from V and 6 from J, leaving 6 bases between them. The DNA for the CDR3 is TGTGCCAGCAGCTTTCTAAACACCATATATTTT. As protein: CASSFLNTIYF.

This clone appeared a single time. The CDR3 loop is CASTHRDKSGELFF. Written as DNA, the CDR3 is TGTGCCAGCACCCATCGCGACAAGTCCGGGGAGCTGTTTTTT. V is TRBV11-3 and J is TRBJ2-2; D gene uncertain. V was clipped by 7 bases and J by 6 bases, with 15 bases between them. Looked up from germline, CDR1 is SGHNT and CDR2 is YENEEA. The CDR3 is 14 residues long.

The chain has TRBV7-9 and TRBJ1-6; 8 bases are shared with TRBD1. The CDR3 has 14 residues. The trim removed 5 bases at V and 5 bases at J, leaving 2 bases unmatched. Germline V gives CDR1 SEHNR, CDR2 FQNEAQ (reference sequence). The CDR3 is CASSRDRNNSPLHF. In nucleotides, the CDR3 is TGTGCCAGCAGCCGGGACAGGAATAATTCACCCCTCCACTTT.

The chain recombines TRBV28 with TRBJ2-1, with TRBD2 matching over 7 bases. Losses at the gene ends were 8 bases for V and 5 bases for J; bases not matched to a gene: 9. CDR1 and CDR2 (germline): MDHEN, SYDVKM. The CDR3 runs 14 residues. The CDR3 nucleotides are TGTGCCAGCCCGGGCGGGAGTCGTCACAATGAGCAGTTCTTC. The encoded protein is CASPGGSRHNEQFF.

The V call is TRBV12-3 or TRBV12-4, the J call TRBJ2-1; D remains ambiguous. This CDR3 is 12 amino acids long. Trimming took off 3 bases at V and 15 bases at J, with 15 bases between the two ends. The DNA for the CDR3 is TGTGCCAGCAGTTTTGAAAGGACCAGCCCGTTCTTC. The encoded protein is CASSFERTSPFF.